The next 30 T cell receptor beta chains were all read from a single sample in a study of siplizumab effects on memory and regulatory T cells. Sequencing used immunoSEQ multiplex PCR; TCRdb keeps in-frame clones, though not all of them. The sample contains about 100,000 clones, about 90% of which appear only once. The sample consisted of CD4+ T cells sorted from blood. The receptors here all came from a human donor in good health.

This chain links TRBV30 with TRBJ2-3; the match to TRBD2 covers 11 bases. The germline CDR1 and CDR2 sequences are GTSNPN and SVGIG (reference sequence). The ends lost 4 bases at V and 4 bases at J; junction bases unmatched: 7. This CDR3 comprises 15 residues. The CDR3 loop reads CAWTPYSGRADTQYF. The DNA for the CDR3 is TGTGCCTGGACCCCCTATAGCGGGAGGGCAGATACGCAGTATTTT.

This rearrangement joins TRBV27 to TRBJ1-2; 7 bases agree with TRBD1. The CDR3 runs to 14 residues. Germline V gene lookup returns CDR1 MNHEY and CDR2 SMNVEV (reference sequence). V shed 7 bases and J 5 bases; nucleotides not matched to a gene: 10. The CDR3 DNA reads TGTGCCAGCAAAGGGGTCAGGGGGGGTTATGGCTACACCTTC. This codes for CASKGVRGGYGYTF.

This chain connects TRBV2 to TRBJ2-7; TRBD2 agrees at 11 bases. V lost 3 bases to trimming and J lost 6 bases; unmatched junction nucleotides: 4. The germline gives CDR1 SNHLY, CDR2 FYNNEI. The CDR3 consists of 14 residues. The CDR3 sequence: CASSDGTSGSEQYF. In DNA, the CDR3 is TGTGCCAGCAGTGATGGGACTAGCGGAAGCGAGCAGTACTTC.

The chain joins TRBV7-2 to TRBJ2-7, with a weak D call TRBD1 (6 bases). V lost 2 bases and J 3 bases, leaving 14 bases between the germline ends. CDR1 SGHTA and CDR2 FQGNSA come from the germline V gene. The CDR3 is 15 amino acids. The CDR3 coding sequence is TGTGCCAGCAGCTTAAGGCAGGGGACCTACTACGAGCAGTACTTC. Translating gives CASSLRQGTYYEQYF.

CDR3 in amino acids: CASSIPGGGFQETQYF. CDR3 DNA: TGTGCCAGTAGTATCCCTGGCGGGGGGTTCCAAGAGACCCAGTACTTC. The rearrangement links TRBV19 to TRBJ2-5; 8 bases line up with TRBD2. This CDR3 has 16 residues. V lost 3 bases to trimming and J lost 1 base; unmatched junction nucleotides: 7. Germline V gene sequence: CDR1 LNHDA, CDR2 SQIVND (reference sequence).

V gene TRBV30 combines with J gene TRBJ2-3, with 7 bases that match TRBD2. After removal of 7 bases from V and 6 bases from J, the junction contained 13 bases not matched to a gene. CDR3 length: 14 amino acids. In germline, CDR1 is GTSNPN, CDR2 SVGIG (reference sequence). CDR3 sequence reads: CAFQGLERRDTQYF. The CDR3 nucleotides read TGTGCCTTCCAAGGACTAGAAAGGAGGGATACGCAGTATTTT.

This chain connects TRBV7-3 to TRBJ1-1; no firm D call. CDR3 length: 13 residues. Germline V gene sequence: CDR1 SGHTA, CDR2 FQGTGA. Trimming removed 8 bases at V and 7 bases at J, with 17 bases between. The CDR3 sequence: CASAPGSGDEAFF. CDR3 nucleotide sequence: TGTGCCAGCGCACCGGGGAGTGGAGATGAAGCTTTCTTT. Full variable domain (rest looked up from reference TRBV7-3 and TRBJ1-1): GAGVSQTPSNKVTEKGKYVELRCDPISGHTALYWYRQSLGQGPEFLIYFQGTGAADDSGLPNDRFFAVRPEGSVSTLKIQRTERGDSAVYLCASAPGSGDEAFFGQGTRLTVV.

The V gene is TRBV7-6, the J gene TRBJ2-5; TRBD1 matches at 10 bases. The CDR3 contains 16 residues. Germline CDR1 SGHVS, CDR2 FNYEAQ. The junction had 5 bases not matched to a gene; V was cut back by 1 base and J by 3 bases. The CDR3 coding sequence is TGTGCCAGCAGCTTAGGTGGGGACAGGGGAAAAGAGACCCAGTACTTC. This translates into CASSLGGDRGKETQYF.

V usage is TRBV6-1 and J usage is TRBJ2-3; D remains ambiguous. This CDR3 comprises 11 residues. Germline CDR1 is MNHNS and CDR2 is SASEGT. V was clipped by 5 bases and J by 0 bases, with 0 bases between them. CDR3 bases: TGTGCCAGCAGTAGCACAGATACGCAGTATTTT. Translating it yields CASSSTDTQYF.

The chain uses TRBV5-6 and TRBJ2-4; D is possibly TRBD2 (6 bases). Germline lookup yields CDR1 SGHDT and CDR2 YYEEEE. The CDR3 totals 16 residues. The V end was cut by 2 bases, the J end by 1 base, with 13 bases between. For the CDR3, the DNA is TGTGCCAGCAGCTTTGCGGGGCCTCGGGCCAAAAACATTCAGTACTTC. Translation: CASSFAGPRAKNIQYF.

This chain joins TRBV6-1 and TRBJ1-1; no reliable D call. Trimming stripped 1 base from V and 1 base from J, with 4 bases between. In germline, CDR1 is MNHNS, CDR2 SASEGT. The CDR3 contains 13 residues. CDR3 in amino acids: CASSEGRNTEAFF. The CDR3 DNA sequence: TGTGCCAGCAGTGAAGGTAGGAACACTGAAGCTTTCTTT.

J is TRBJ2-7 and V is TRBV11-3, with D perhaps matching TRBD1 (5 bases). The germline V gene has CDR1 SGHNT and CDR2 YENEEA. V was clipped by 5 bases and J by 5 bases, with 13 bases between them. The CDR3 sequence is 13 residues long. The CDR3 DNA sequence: TGTGCCAGCAGCCCGGGCAGGGCCCACGAGCAGTACTTC. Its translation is CASSPGRAHEQYF.

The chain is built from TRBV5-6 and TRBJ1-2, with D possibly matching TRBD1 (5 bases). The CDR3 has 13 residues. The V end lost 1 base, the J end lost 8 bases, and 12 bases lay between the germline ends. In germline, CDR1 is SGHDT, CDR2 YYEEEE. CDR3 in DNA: TGTGCCAGCAGCTTGCGGGCTGCAGGGGGCTACACCTTC. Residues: CASSLRAAGGYTF.

The CDR3 loop is CASSDRDERGTEAFF. CDR3 nucleotides: TGTGCCAGCAGCGACAGGGACGAAAGGGGCACTGAAGCTTTCTTT. J is TRBJ1-1 and V is TRBV7-9, with 7 bases fitting TRBD1. Germline V gene lookup returns CDR1 SEHNR and CDR2 FQNEAQ (reference sequence). With V trimmed by 5 bases and J by 4 bases, 10 bases remained unmatched. The CDR3 is made up of 15 amino acids.

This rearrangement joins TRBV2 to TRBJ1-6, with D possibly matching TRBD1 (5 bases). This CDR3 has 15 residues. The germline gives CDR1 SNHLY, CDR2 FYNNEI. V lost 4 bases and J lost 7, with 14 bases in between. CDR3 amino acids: CASSGGNEGNSPLHF. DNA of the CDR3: TGTGCCAGCAGTGGGGGTAATGAGGGGAATTCACCCCTCCACTTT.

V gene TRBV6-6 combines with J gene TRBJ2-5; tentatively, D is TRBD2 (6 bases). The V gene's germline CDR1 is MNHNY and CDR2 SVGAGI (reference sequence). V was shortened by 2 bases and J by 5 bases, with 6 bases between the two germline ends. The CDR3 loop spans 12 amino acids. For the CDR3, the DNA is TGTGCCAGCAGTTACGCGGGGGAGACCCAGTACTTC. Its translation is CASSYAGETQYF.

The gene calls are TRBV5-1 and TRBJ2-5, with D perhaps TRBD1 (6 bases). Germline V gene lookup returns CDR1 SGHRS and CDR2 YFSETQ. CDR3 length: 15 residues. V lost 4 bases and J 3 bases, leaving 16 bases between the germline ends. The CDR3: CASSPVGKGEETQYF. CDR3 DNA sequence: TGCGCCAGCAGCCCCGTGGGAAAGGGGGAAGAGACCCAGTACTTC.

CDR3 sequence: CSVVYTMNTEAFF. The CDR3 DNA is TGCAGCGTTGTGTACACTATGAACACTGAAGCTTTCTTT. The rearrangement joins TRBV29-1 to TRBJ1-1; D remains unclear. The CDR3 totals 13 residues. Germline-derived CDR1 and CDR2 are SQVTM and ANQGSEA. The V gene lost 4 bases and the J gene lost 0 bases, with 9 bases spanning the gap.

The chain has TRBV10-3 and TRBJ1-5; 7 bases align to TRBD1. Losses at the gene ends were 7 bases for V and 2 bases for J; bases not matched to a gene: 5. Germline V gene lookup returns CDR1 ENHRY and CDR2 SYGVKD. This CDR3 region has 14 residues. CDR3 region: CAIKGAVGNQPQHF. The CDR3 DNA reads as TGTGCCATCAAGGGGGCGGTGGGCAATCAGCCCCAGCATTTT.

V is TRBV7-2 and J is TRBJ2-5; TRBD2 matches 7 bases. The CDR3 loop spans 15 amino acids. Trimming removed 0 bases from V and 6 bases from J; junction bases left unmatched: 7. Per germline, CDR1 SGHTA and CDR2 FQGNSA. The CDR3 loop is CASSLAGLAVQTQYF. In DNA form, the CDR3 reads TGTGCCAGCAGCTTAGCCGGGCTAGCGGTGCAGACCCAGTACTTC.

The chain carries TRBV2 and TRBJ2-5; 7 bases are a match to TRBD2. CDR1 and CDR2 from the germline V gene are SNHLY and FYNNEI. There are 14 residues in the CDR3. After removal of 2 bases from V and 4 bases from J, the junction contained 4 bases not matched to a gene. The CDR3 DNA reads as TGTGCCAGCAGTGAACCCGCTAGCGGAGAGACCCAGTACTTC. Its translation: CASSEPASGETQYF.

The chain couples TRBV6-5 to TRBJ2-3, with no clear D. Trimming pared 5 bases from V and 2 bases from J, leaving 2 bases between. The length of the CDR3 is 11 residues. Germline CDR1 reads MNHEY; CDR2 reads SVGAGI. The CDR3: CASSHTDTQYF. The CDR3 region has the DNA TGTGCCAGCAGTCACACAGATACGCAGTATTTT.

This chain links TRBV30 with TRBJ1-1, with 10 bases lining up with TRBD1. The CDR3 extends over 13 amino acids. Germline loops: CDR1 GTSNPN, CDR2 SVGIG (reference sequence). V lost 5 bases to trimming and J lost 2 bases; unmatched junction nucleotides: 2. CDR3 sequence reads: CAWGDRGNTEAFF. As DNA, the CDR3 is TGTGCCTGGGGGGACAGGGGAAACACTGAAGCTTTCTTT.

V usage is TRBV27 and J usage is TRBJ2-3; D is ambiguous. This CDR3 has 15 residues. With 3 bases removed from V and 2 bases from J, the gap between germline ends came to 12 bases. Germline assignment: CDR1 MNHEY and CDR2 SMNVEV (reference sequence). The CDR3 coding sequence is TGTGCCAGCAGTTTTTTCCAGGATTACACAGATACGCAGTATTTT. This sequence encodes CASSFFQDYTDTQYF.

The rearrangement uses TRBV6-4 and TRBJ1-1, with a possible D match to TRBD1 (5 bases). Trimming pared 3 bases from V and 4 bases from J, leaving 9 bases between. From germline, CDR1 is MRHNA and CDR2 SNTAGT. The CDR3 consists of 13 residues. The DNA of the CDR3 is TGTGCCAGCAGTGAAGCGGGGGGCACTGAAGCTTTCTTT. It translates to CASSEAGGTEAFF.

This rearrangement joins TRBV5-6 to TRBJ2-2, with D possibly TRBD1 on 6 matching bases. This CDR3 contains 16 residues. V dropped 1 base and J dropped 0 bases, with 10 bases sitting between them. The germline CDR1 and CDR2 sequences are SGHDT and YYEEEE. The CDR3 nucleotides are TGTGCCAGCAGCTTGTACGGGACAACGAACACCGGGGAGCTGTTTTTT. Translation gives CASSLYGTTNTGELFF.

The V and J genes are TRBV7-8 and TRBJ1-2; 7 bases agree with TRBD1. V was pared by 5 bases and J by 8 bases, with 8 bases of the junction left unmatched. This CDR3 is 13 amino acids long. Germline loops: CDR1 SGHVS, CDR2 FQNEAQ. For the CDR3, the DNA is TGTGCCAGCAGCCCAGGGGGGGGAAGGGGCTACACCTTC. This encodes CASSPGGGRGYTF.

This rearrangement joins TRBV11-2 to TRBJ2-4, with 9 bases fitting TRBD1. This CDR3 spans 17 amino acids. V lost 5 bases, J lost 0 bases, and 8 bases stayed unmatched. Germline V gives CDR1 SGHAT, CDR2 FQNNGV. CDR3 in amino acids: CASSPRTGEAAKNIQYF. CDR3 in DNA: TGTGCCAGCAGCCCACGGACAGGGGAGGCAGCCAAAAACATTCAGTACTTC. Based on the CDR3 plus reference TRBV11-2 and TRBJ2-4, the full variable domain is EAGVAQSPRYKIIEKRQSVAFWCNPISGHATLYWYQQILGQGPKLLIQFQNNGVVDDSQLPKDRFSAERLKGVDSTLKIQPAKLEDSAVYLCASSPRTGEAAKNIQYFGAGTRLSVL.

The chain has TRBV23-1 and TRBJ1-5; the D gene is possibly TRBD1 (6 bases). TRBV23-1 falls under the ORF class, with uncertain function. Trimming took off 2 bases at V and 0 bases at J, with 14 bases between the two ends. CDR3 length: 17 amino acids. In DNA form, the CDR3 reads TGCGCCAGCAGTCAAAGCCACAGGGCTAGTAGCAATCAGCCCCAGCATTTT. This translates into CASSQSHRASSNQPQHF.

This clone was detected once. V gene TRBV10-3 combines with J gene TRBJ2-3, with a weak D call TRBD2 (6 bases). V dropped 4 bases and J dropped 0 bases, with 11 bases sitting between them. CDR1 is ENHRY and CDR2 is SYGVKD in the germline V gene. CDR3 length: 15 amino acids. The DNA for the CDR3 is TGTGCCATCAGTGGGGAGGCTGCTAGCACAGATACGCAGTATTTT. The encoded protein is CAISGEAASTDTQYF.